The subject of this entry is one T cell receptor (beta chain). Antigen specificity is unknown. The entry originates in a study of T-cell memory formation after mild COVID-19. For the study at large: There were largely donor-specific TCR clusters.

TCRdb redid the calling of the 5' RACE reads with MiXCR, one entry per CDR3 protein. The sample yields some 270,000 distinct CDR3 sequences, approximately 15% seen once. Study-level points and caveats: Clones shrinking from day 15 to 85 showed even CD4/CD8 mixes; later expanders tilted CD4+. Pre-infection memory contained some responding clones, which suggested that cross-reactive memory had joined.

This clonotype was sampled from an adult woman who had mild COVID-19 (a few samples of this study predate the infection). Cell type and time point are not known. Sequencing was done on a sample of PBMCs or a T cell subset sorted from them (not recorded which).

The CDR3 loop is CASSSRPGDSYEQYF. The CDR3 nucleotides are TGTGCCAGCAGCTCCCGACCGGGTGACTCCTACGAGCAGTACTTC. The genes are TRBV9 and TRBJ2-7, with unresolved D. This CDR3 has 15 amino acids. From germline, CDR1 is SGDLS and CDR2 YYNGEE. Deletions cut 4 bases from V and 0 bases from J, with 14 bases between.